Sequencing of this T cell receptor (beta chain) was carried out in a study of identical twins. Whole-study results and caveats: Conclusions were drawn cross-sectionally by statistical analysis, without following the same donors.

The germline gives CDR1 LNHNV, CDR2 YYDKDF (reference sequence). The CDR3 is 14 amino acids. V gave up 1 base and J gave up 6 bases, with 10 bases separating them. Concerning this clonotype itself: The antigen is not known.

TCRdb itself ran the 5' RACE reads through MiXCR, one entry per CDR3 protein. The sample contains fewer than 350,000 distinct CDR3 sequences, under 9% of which appear only once. The sample also formed part of further work on yellow fever vaccine responses in identical twins.

The J gene is TRBJ1-5, the V gene TRBV15, with D maybe TRBD1 (5 bases). Material for sequencing was memory (CD45RO+) T cells sorted from blood. This clonotype originated in a woman younger than 35 in good health. The CDR3 nucleotides read TGTGCCACCAGCAGAGGCTCCGACAGTCAGCCCCAGCATTTT. Translating it yields CATSRGSDSQPQHF.